Listed below are T cell receptor beta chains from one sample, sequenced in a study of blood T cell repertoires in COVID-19. Libraries were prepared by immunoSEQ multiplex PCR; TCRdb keeps only in-frame clonotypes and omits some of them. This sample yields 200,000 to 250,000 clones, of which about 87% are seen a single time; about 7.1% belongs to the top ten. The sample consisted of peripheral blood. The receptors originated from a woman between 65 and 79 years old with active or convalescent COVID-19. CDR3s include the opening cysteine and the closing phenylalanine or tryptophan. D genes are given only for firm matches. Some rows have no size entry. The others give once, few or many, or a class for an expanded clone.

V	D	size	J	DNA	CDR3
TRBV9	-	-	TRBJ1-6	TGTGCCAGCAGCCCTGATCAGGGATATAATTCACCCCTCCACTTT	CASSPDQGYNSPLHF
TRBV19	-	-	TRBJ2-2	TGTGCCAGTAGACGGGCGGGGACGAACACCGGGGAGCTGTTTTTT	CASRRAGTNTGELFF
TRBV27	-	-	TRBJ1-6	TGTGCCAGCAGTTCGCGGGATCGCTATAATTCACCTCTCCACTTT	CASSSRDRYNSPLHF
TRBV10-3	TRBD1	-	TRBJ1-2	TGTGCCATCAGTGAGTCCGGGACAGTCTATGGCTACACCTTC	CAISESGTVYGYTF
TRBV4-3	-	-	TRBJ1-2	TGCGCCAGCAGCCAAGCAGGGCGCTATGGCTACACCTTC	CASSQAGRYGYTF
TRBV29-1	-	once	TRBJ2-7	TGCAGCGTTGGAGGGAGTAGCCACGAGCAGTACTTC	CSVGGSSHEQYF
TRBV7-3	-	-	TRBJ2-7	TGTGCCAGCAGCTTAAACCCGGGCTACGAGCAGTACTTC	CASSLNPGYEQYF
TRBV5-6	-	-	TRBJ2-2	TGTGCCAGCAGCTTGCCAGGGATGACCGGGGAGCTGTTTTTT	CASSLPGMTGELFF
TRBV5-1	TRBD2	-	TRBJ2-3	TGCGCCAGCAGCTTGGAACTAGCGGGGGGCACAGATACGCAGTATTTT	CASSLELAGGTDTQYF
TRBV19	-	once	TRBJ1-5	TGTGCCAGTAGGTCCCCAGCCGACAGGCCAAGGCCCCAGCATTTT	CASRSPADRPRPQHF
TRBV5-4	-	-	TRBJ1-1	TGTGCCAGCAGCTTGGAGGAAGGGGCAGCTTTCTTT	CASSLEEGAAFF
TRBV2	TRBD1	-	TRBJ2-2	TGTGCCAGCAGTGGGACAGGGAACACCGGGGAGCTGTTTTTT	CASSGTGNTGELFF
TRBV12-3/TRBV12-4	TRBD1	-	TRBJ1-2	TGTGCCCGCAAGGACAGGGATAGCTATGGCTACACCTTC	CARKDRDSYGYTF
TRBV7-2	-	-	TRBJ2-1	TGTGCCAGCAGCCCGGGTCGAGGCGGGGAGCAGTTCTTC	CASSPGRGGEQFF
TRBV6-1	TRBD1	-	TRBJ2-5	TGTGCCAGCAGTGAAGGGTTACAGGGGGCAGAGACCCAGTACTTC	CASSEGLQGAETQYF
TRBV7-8	-	-	TRBJ1-1	TGTGCCAGCAGGTTGGTCAGGGGAAACACTGAAGCTTTCTTT	CASRLVRGNTEAFF
TRBV5-4	-	-	TRBJ1-1	TGTGCCTCTACGGGAGTGAACACTGAAGCTTTCTTT	CASTGVNTEAFF
TRBV7-2	TRBD1	-	TRBJ2-3	TGTGCCAGCAGCCTCCCGTGGAGGACAGGGATGCCAGATACGCAGTATTTT	CASSLPWRTGMPDTQYF
TRBV27	TRBD2	-	TRBJ2-4	TGTGCCAGCAGTTTATTGGGGGGAGGGAGGAACATTCAGTACTTC	CASSLLGGGRNIQYF
TRBV9	-	once	TRBJ1-4	TGTGCCAGCAGCCCGAGGGCACGACGTGAAAAACTGTTTTTT	CASSPRARREKLFF
TRBV6-6	-	-	TRBJ1-1	TGTGCCAGCAGCGGTGCCCGGAACACTGAAGCTTTCTTT	CASSGARNTEAFF
TRBV5-6	TRBD2	-	TRBJ2-5	TGTGCCAGCGGAGGGGAGGGGCAAGAGACCCAGTACTTC	CASGGEGQETQYF
TRBV27	-	-	TRBJ1-2	TGTGCCAGCAGTCTGGGGAGGGGGGTATGGGGCTACACCTTC	CASSLGRGVWGYTF
TRBV5-6	TRBD1	-	TRBJ1-1	TGTGCCAGTGGACAGGGGGTGAGAACTGAAGCTTTCTTT	CASGQGVRTEAFF
TRBV9	-	once	TRBJ1-1	TGTGCCAGCAGCGGGGTCTCCAAAATGACAGGCCCCGAAGCTTTCTTT	CASSGVSKMTGPEAFF
TRBV18	-	few	TRBJ1-1	TGTGCCAGCTCACAGAAGACAGTGAACACTGAAGCTTTCTTT	CASSQKTVNTEAFF
TRBV6-5	-	-	TRBJ2-1	TGTGCCAGCAGCTCGGGTGGGAATGAGCAGTTCTTC	CASSSGGNEQFF
TRBV5-1	-	-	TRBJ2-5	TGCGCCAGCAGCTCCGGGGGAGGAGCTCAAGAGACCCAGTACTTC	CASSSGGGAQETQYF
TRBV3-1/TRBV3-2	-	once	TRBJ1-6	TGTGCCAGCAGCCAAGGATTCGCCCGACTGGGTCCACCCCTCCACTTT	CASSQGFARLGPPLHF
TRBV6-5	-	-	TRBJ1-5	TGTGCCAGCAACTCCGGGGTGCTCAATCAGCCCCAGCATTTT	CASNSGVLNQPQHF
TRBV19	-	-	TRBJ2-7	TGTGCCAGTAGCCCCCGGACAGCGTGGGGTGAGCAGTACTTC	CASSPRTAWGEQYF
TRBV19	TRBD2	-	TRBJ2-6	TGTGCCAGTAGTGTGACTAGCGGGGACTTCTTAGGGGGGGCCAACGTCCTGACTTTC	CASSVTSGDFLGGANVLTF
TRBV25-1	-	-	TRBJ2-6	TGTGCCAGCAGTGAGGGCGCTTCTGGGGCCAACGTCCTGACTTTC	CASSEGASGANVLTF